This T cell receptor (beta chain) emerged from a study of blood T cells in healthy people across ages. Overall study findings and caveats: Bulk PBMC profiling left naive and antigen-experienced comparisons inconclusive.

Germline V lookup: CDR1 MNHNS, CDR2 SASEGT. Trimming stripped 5 bases from V and 0 bases from J, with 17 bases between. This CDR3 has 17 residues. A sample-barcoded 5' primer and a J-beta primer mix were used in a second PCR of about 7 to 12 cycles. Researchers report that a template-switch adaptor with 12 random nucleotides tagged each cDNA molecule. TCRdb called the 5' RACE reads again in MiXCR, with one record for every CDR3 protein. The sample yields 1.5 million to 2 million distinct CDR3 sequences, 35% to 50% seen once. Per-sample yields of isolated PBMCs were at least 6.5 million. Total RNA amounts of at least 5 micrograms were extracted per sample. This clonotype was seen more than once but under ten times. Its cognate antigen is unknown.

The chain recombines TRBV6-1 with TRBJ2-4; D possibly corresponds to TRBD1 (6 bases). The sequenced sample was blood. The TCR was taken from a human donor in good health. The CDR3 loop reads CASSPRQVVQAKNIQYF. The CDR3 DNA is TGTGCCAGCAGTCCCCGACAGGTGGTACAAGCCAAAAACATTCAGTACTTC.